A single sample gave rise to the 24 T cell receptor beta chains below, sequenced in a study of long-term antiretroviral therapy in people with HIV. A v3.0 immunoSEQ assay was performed at survey level. Measured with immunoSEQ multiplex PCR; TCRdb has only the in-frame clones, and not every one. The sample holds about 28,000 clones, 75% to 85% seen once. The material was unsorted PBMCs, obtained 0.3 years after starting antiretroviral therapy. The receptor source for this set is a man aged 40-49 years with HIV.

The chain uses TRBV4-2 and TRBJ1-5; the D is unclear. The V end lost 0 bases, the J end lost 7 bases, and 7 bases lay between the germline ends. The CDR3 consists of 13 residues. The germline V gene has CDR1 LGHNA and CDR2 YNFKEQ. The CDR3 loop is CASSQDGGQPQHF. DNA of the CDR3: TGTGCCAGCAGCCAAGATGGAGGGCAGCCCCAGCATTTT.

V is TRBV28 and J is TRBJ2-2; no definite D call. The CDR3 runs to 14 residues. Per the germline V gene, CDR1 is MDHEN and CDR2 is SYDVKM. V shed 4 bases and J shed 4 bases, with 10 bases lying between them. CDR3 sequence reads: CASSSWLLTGELFF. CDR3 DNA sequence: TGTGCCAGCAGTTCTTGGTTGCTCACCGGGGAGCTGTTTTTT.

This chain links TRBV5-1 with TRBJ2-1; 10 bases align to TRBD1. The CDR3 loop spans 14 amino acids. The junction had 3 bases not matched to a gene; V was cut back by 3 bases and J by 6 bases. Germline CDR1 reads SGHRS; CDR2 reads YFSETQ. CDR3 amino acids: CASSWGDRGNEQFF. The CDR3 bases are TGCGCCAGCAGCTGGGGGGACAGGGGCAATGAGCAGTTCTTC.

The CDR3 nucleotides read TGTGCCAGCAGCTTAAATGCCGGCGGGGGGAACACTGAAGCTTTCTTT. Amino acids: CASSLNAGGGNTEAFF. This chain connects TRBV7-3 to TRBJ1-1, with a possible D match to TRBD1 (5 bases). The CDR3 has 16 amino acids. V was shortened by 1 base and J by 1 base, with 13 bases between the two germline ends. Germline CDR1 SGHTA, CDR2 FQGTGA.

J is TRBJ1-1 and V is TRBV7-2; D is undetermined. The V gene's germline CDR1 is SGHTA and CDR2 FQGNSA. This CDR3 region has 14 residues. Trimming cost V 5 bases and J 5 bases, with 15 bases left between them. The CDR3 is CASSQRGPLTEAFF. The CDR3, as DNA: TGTGCCAGCAGCCAGCGAGGGCCGCTTACTGAAGCTTTCTTT.

The CDR3 DNA reads as TGCAGCGTTGGGGCTGGGACAGGCTATGGCTACACCTTC. Amino acid sequence: CSVGAGTGYGYTF. The V gene is TRBV29-1, the J gene TRBJ1-2; the match to TRBD1 covers 8 bases. Trimming cost V 4 bases and J 4 bases; bases outside gene matches: 5. The germline V gene has CDR1 SQVTM and CDR2 ANQGSEA. CDR3 size: 13 residues.

The DNA for the CDR3 is TGCAGCCTAGAGGGCCGCGCCCGGTCAAGGGGAAGCACAGATACGCAGTATTTT. This sequence encodes CSLEGRARSRGSTDTQYF. V gene TRBV29-1 combines with J gene TRBJ2-3; D could derive from TRBD1 or TRBD2 (5 bases each). This CDR3 has 18 residues. V was cut by 8 bases and J by 0 bases, with 27 bases left in between. Germline assignment: CDR1 SQVTM and CDR2 ANQGSEA.

V gene TRBV7-2 combines with J gene TRBJ2-2; D gene ambiguous. Germline assignment: CDR1 SGHTA and CDR2 FQGNSA. V gave up 1 base and J gave up 5 bases, with 17 bases separating them. The CDR3 length is 17 residues. The CDR3, as DNA: TGTGCCAGCAGCTTAGTGTGGCTCCAACTAAATACCGGGGAGCTGTTTTTT. This encodes CASSLVWLQLNTGELFF. Looking up the rest from reference TRBV7-2 and TRBJ2-2 gives the full variable domain: GAGVSQSPSNKVTEKGKDVELRCDPISGHTALYWYRQSLGQGLEFLIYFQGNSAPDKSGLPSDRFSAERTGGSVSTLTIQRTQQEDSAVYLCASSLVWLQLNTGELFFGEGSRLTVL.

This rearrangement joins TRBV7-2 to TRBJ2-1; no clear D gene. V lost 1 base to trimming and J lost 0 bases, with 13 bases between them. CDR3 length equals 17 residues. CDR1 and CDR2 from the germline V gene are SGHTA and FQGNSA. Here the CDR3 DNA reads TGTGCCAGCAGCTTAGGCCCAGGTGCTAGCTCCTACAATGAGCAGTTCTTC. This translates into CASSLGPGASSYNEQFF.

The DNA for the CDR3 is TGTGCCAGCAGTTGGGGACCGGGATCTACTTACGAGCAGTACTTC. Encoded protein: CASSWGPGSTYEQYF. The V gene is TRBV28, the J gene TRBJ2-7; the D call may be TRBD1 or TRBD2 (5 bases each). Germline V CDR1 and CDR2: MDHEN, SYDVKM. Trimming pared 4 bases from V and 4 bases from J, leaving 17 bases between. The CDR3 is 15 amino acids.

The chain carries TRBV4-1 and TRBJ2-5; possibly TRBD2 for D (6 bases). Germline CDR1 reads MGHRA; CDR2 reads YSYEKL. The V and J ends lost 1 base and 5 bases respectively, with 14 bases between them. The CDR3 has 15 amino acids. CDR3: CASSQAGLTGETQYF. In nucleotides, the CDR3 is TGCGCCAGCAGCCAAGCCGGACTAACGGGGGAGACCCAGTACTTC.

V is TRBV7-8 and J is TRBJ2-7, with D possibly matching TRBD2 (5 bases). The ends were cut back, 3 bases at V and 0 bases at J, with 12 bases in the middle. Germline lookup yields CDR1 SGHVS and CDR2 FQNEAQ. CDR3 length equals 15 residues. For the CDR3, the DNA is TGTGCCAGCAGCTTCTTAGAGGGTACCTCCTACGAGCAGTACTTC. Its protein is CASSFLEGTSYEQYF.

V and J are TRBV5-1 and TRBJ2-5, with TRBD2 identical over 9 bases. V dropped 0 bases and J dropped 5; count of bases not matched to a gene: 5. CDR1 is SGHRS, CDR2 YFSETQ, per germline. This CDR3 spans 15 amino acids. CDR3 residues: CASSLVAGGPETQYF. The CDR3 DNA follows: TGCGCCAGCAGCTTGGTTGCGGGAGGGCCGGAGACCCAGTACTTC.

V usage is TRBV18 and J usage is TRBJ2-5, with 9 bases matching TRBD1. Germline values: CDR1 KGHSH, CDR2 LQKENI. With V trimmed by 3 bases and J by 4 bases, 0 bases remained unmatched. The CDR3 runs to 13 residues. The CDR3 coding sequence is TGTGCCAGCTCACCGACAGGGGGAGAGACCCAGTACTTC. This codes for CASSPTGGETQYF.

The V and J genes are TRBV7-9 and TRBJ1-5; D possibly corresponds to TRBD1 (5 bases). CDR1 is SEHNR, CDR2 FQNEAQ, per germline (reference sequence). CDR3 size: 15 residues. Trimming shortened V by 5 bases and J by 3 bases, and 14 bases separated the two germline ends. The CDR3 here is CASSPGGGPNQPQHF. Here the CDR3 DNA reads TGTGCCAGCAGCCCGGGGGGGGGTCCCAATCAGCCCCAGCATTTT.

The V and J genes are TRBV6-1 and TRBJ2-3, with TRBD1 matching 9 bases. The germline V gene has CDR1 MNHNS and CDR2 SASEGT. The J segment lost 6 bases and the V segment lost 0 bases, leaving 7 bases of the junction unmatched. The CDR3 runs to 16 residues. The CDR3 here is CASSEARQGGRDTQYF. The DNA of the CDR3 is TGTGCCAGCAGTGAAGCAAGACAGGGGGGCCGCGATACGCAGTATTTT.

The chain combines TRBV7-6 with TRBJ1-1; D is perhaps TRBD1 (5 bases). CDR3 length equals 12 residues. Germline V lookup: CDR1 SGHVS, CDR2 FNYEAQ. V was clipped by 5 bases and J by 3 bases, with 7 bases between them. CDR3 sequence (DNA): TGTGCCAGCAGCCGAGGGGACACTGAAGCTTTCTTT. It specifies CASSRGDTEAFF.

The V gene is TRBV7-9, the J gene TRBJ1-4; 8 positions agree with TRBD1. J was trimmed by 3 bases and V by 6 bases; bases with no gene match: 3. CDR3 length: 14 residues. The germline V gene has CDR1 SEHNR and CDR2 FQNEAQ (reference sequence). The CDR3 sequence: CASSPQGANEKLFF. Written as DNA, the CDR3 is TGTGCCAGCAGTCCACAGGGGGCTAATGAAAAACTGTTTTTT.

The chain has TRBV27 and TRBJ1-1; no definite D call. This CDR3 region has 14 residues. Trimming stripped 8 bases from V and 4 bases from J, with 17 bases between. In germline, CDR1 is MNHEY, CDR2 SMNVEV (reference sequence). The CDR3 region has the DNA TGTGCCAGCGCCCCCCCCGGACGGAGCACTGAAGCTTTCTTT. Residues: CASAPPGRSTEAFF.

The chain uses TRBV4-3 and TRBJ2-7; no reliable D call. Deletions cut 0 bases from V and 2 bases from J, with 14 bases between. CDR3 length equals 16 residues. Germline lookup yields CDR1 LGHNA and CDR2 YSLEER. The DNA of the CDR3 is TGCGCCAGCAGCCAAGAATACAACAGTTGGACCTACGAGCAGTACTTC. Amino acid sequence: CASSQEYNSWTYEQYF.

The genes are TRBV6-1 and TRBJ2-3; TRBD2 might be the D (6 bases). The germline V gene encodes CDR1 MNHNS and CDR2 SASEGT. The V end lost 2 bases, the J end lost 4 bases, and 16 bases lay between the germline ends. This CDR3 contains 16 residues. The CDR3 region has the DNA TGTGCCAGCAGTGAATTGGGGGGTGTAGGACCAGATACGCAGTATTTT. It specifies CASSELGGVGPDTQYF.

The genes are TRBV27 and TRBJ2-5; 11 nucleotides align to TRBD2. The ends lost 5 bases at V and 4 bases at J; junction bases unmatched: 15. There are 18 residues in the CDR3. Germline V lookup: CDR1 MNHEY, CDR2 SMNVEV (reference sequence). The CDR3 reads CASSQRGLAGGQLETQYF. The CDR3 DNA is TGTGCCAGCAGTCAAAGGGGGTTAGCGGGGGGGCAATTAGAGACCCAGTACTTC.

The chain combines TRBV6-1 with TRBJ1-1, with D hard to call. CDR1 and CDR2 from the germline V gene are MNHNS and SASEGT. The germline V and J ends were trimmed by 4 bases and 2 bases, with 11 bases remaining between them. There are 14 residues in the CDR3. CDR3 sequence: CASSVRGLNTEAFF. The CDR3 DNA reads as TGTGCCAGCAGTGTTCGAGGGTTAAACACTGAAGCTTTCTTT.

This chain links TRBV5-6 with TRBJ2-7, with 7 bases lining up with TRBD1. Germline V gene data show CDR1 as SGHDT and CDR2 as YYEEEE. The CDR3 has 17 residues. V lost 4 bases, J lost 1 base, and 14 bases stayed unmatched. The CDR3 nucleotides are TGTGCCAGCAGCGCGGCGACAGGGCTGTTACGTTCCTACGAGCAGTACTTC. Translated, it gives CASSAATGLLRSYEQYF.